This T cell receptor (beta chain) was identified in a study of blood T cell repertoires in COVID-19. Study details: COVID-19 samples collected from the United States, Italy and Spain covered acute and convalescent phases. Nucleic acid was either cDNA or gDNA, and it came from T cells, B-cell-depleted T cells, or PBMCs.

Original methodology: Reference gene primer amplification in the assay estimated nucleated cell counts. The assay was immunoSEQ multiplex PCR, and TCRdb's table has in-frame clones only and misses some. D and trimming come from the DNA, and the V and J calls and clone size come from that table. Of just over 250,000 clones detected, about 87% appear once; the ten largest clones hold over 4%. V dropped 0 bases and J dropped 10 bases, with 23 bases sitting between them. The CDR3 length is 16 residues. The V gene's germline CDR1 is SGHRS and CDR2 YFSETQ. The origin of this receptor is a man between 60 and 75 years old who had recovered from COVID-19. The sample consisted of peripheral blood. The V call is TRBV5-1, the J call TRBJ2-7, with D tentatively TRBD1 (5 bases). The CDR3, as DNA: TGCGCCAGCAGCTTGGGGTTAGGGGCAGCTGACCGTCGTCAGTACTTC. Protein sequence: CASSLGLGAADRRQYF.